Below, 15 T cell receptor beta chains from the same sample are listed, as sequenced in a study of precursors of human CD4 cytotoxic T cells. One entry per CDR3 protein, called by TCRdb with MiXCR from the reads. The sample has under 200 distinct CDR3 sequences, approximately 35% seen once; the top ten hold 67%. Bulk UMI-based sequencing covered sorted CD4+ central memory, effector memory, IL-7R-high and IL-7R-negative TEMRA subsets. Source material: memory CD4+ T cells from blood (PBMCs). The source of these receptors is a human donor in good health.

By share, this clonotype counts as large. The rearrangement joins TRBV19 to TRBJ2-4; D possibly uses TRBD1 or TRBD2 (6 bases each). This CDR3 is built from 14 residues. Germline CDR1 is LNHDA and CDR2 is SQIVND (reference sequence). V was pared by 7 bases and J by 0 bases, with 10 bases between. CDR3 amino acids: CASTGDLAKNIQYF. The CDR3 region has the DNA TGTGCCAGTACAGGGGACTTAGCCAAAAACATTCAGTACTTC.

The rearrangement uses TRBV5-1 and TRBJ2-3; D not certain. This CDR3 has 16 residues. Germline assignment: CDR1 SGHRS and CDR2 YFSETQ. V was shortened by 0 bases and J by 6 bases, with 17 bases between the two germline ends. This chain's CDR3 is CASSLGVDRLYDTQYF. Written as DNA, the CDR3 is TGCGCCAGCAGCTTGGGTGTGGACCGCCTCTACGATACGCAGTATTTT.

The chain uses TRBV10-3 and TRBJ2-1; D is perhaps TRBD2 (5 bases). Trimming left V 8 bases short and J 5 bases short, with 16 bases between. This CDR3 has 14 amino acids. The germline CDR1 and CDR2 sequences are ENHRY and SYGVKD. CDR3 in DNA: TGTGCCATCGGGAGTAACTCACTCGACAATGAGCAGTTCTTC. Protein product: CAIGSNSLDNEQFF.

This clonotype qualifies as large. This chain connects TRBV19 to TRBJ2-1; 7 bases agree with TRBD2. The CDR3 runs to 15 residues. The germline CDR1 and CDR2 sequences are LNHDA and SQIVND (reference sequence). V shed 3 bases, J shed 4 bases, and the junction held 6 bases outside the gene matches. The CDR3 DNA is TGTGCCAGTAGTATGGGCGGGAGCCCGTACAATGAGCAGTTCTTC. Protein product: CASSMGGSPYNEQFF.

Within the sample, this clonotype is hyperexpanded. The chain carries TRBV14 and TRBJ1-1; TRBD1 agrees at 7 bases. Germline V gives CDR1 SGHDN, CDR2 FVKESK. V was pared by 0 bases and J by 8 bases, with 9 bases of the junction left unmatched. This CDR3 region has 15 residues. The CDR3 DNA is TGTGCCAGCAGCCAAGATTTTGGAGGGGGCTTCGAAGCTTTCTTT. Residues: CASSQDFGGGFEAFF.

Sample share makes this clonotype large. The V gene is TRBV12-3 or TRBV12-4, the J gene TRBJ2-4; the D gene is possibly TRBD2 (6 bases). Trimming pared 1 base from V and 8 bases from J, leaving 9 bases between. CDR3 length equals 13 residues. The CDR3: CASSLGERDIQYF. The CDR3 DNA reads as TGTGCCAGCAGTTTAGGGGAGCGGGACATTCAGTACTTC.

The chain combines TRBV7-9 with TRBJ2-7, with D perhaps given as TRBD1 or TRBD2 (5 bases each). Trimming cost V 3 bases and J 5 bases, with 11 bases left between them. The CDR3 has 13 amino acids. Germline V CDR1 and CDR2: SEHNR, FQNEAQ (reference sequence). DNA for the CDR3: TGTGCCAGCAGCTTTTGGGGGTCCGACGAGCAGTACTTC. Translated: CASSFWGSDEQYF.

By sample share, this clonotype is large (0.1 to 1%). This sequence joins TRBV18 and TRBJ1-3; no firm D call. CDR1 is KGHSH, CDR2 LQKENI, per germline. The CDR3 spans 16 residues. V was shortened by 5 bases and J by 0 bases, with 14 bases between the two germline ends. In DNA, the CDR3 is TGTGCCAGCTCAGTTGTTGCCCGCGACTCTGGAAACACCATATATTTT. Translation: CASSVVARDSGNTIYF.

The rearrangement uses TRBV12-3 or TRBV12-4 and TRBJ2-3, with D maybe TRBD1 (5 bases). The V and J ends lost 7 bases and 8 bases respectively, with 19 bases between them. This CDR3 is built from 14 residues. This chain's CDR3 is CASNDLQGVGTQYF. DNA of the CDR3: TGTGCCAGCAACGACTTGCAGGGTGTGGGTACGCAGTATTTT.

By proportion, this clonotype is large. This chain joins TRBV4-1 and TRBJ1-2; 8 nucleotides align to TRBD1. The length of the CDR3 is 14 residues. CDR1 and CDR2 (germline): MGHRA, YSYEKL. Germline trimming cut 4 bases from V and 4 bases from J; bases unmatched to any gene: 5. In nucleotides, the CDR3 is TGCGCCAGCAGCCCCGGACAGGGCGGCTATGGCTACACCTTC. Protein product: CASSPGQGGYGYTF.

By sample fraction, this clonotype is large. This chain connects TRBV28 to TRBJ1-4, with D maybe TRBD1 (5 bases). Germline values: CDR1 MDHEN, CDR2 SYDVKM. CDR3 length equals 15 residues. Trimming left V 3 bases short and J 4 bases short, with 12 bases between. DNA of the CDR3: TGTGCCAGCAGTTTCCGGGGGACGGGTAATGAAAAACTGTTTTTT. As protein: CASSFRGTGNEKLFF. The variable domain in full, completed from reference TRBV28 and TRBJ1-4, reads DVKVTQSSRYLVKRTGEKVFLECVQDMDHENMFWYRQDPGLGLRLIYFSYDVKMKEKGDIPEGYSVSREKKERFSLILESASTNQTSMYLCASSFRGTGNEKLFFGSGTQLSVL.

This chain links TRBV4-2 with TRBJ2-3; TRBD2 agrees at 10 bases. CDR1 and CDR2 (germline): LGHNA, YNFKEQ. The CDR3 contains 17 residues. V was clipped by 0 bases and J by 0 bases; unmatched bases: 3. The CDR3 region is CASSQEGLAVSTDTQYF. The CDR3 DNA follows: TGTGCCAGCAGCCAAGAAGGACTAGCGGTTAGCACAGATACGCAGTATTTT.

This clonotype was picked up a small number of times. This CDR3 reads CAIRAGGQYSGANVLTF. As DNA, the CDR3 is TGTGCCATCAGGGCTGGGGGACAGTACTCTGGGGCCAACGTCCTGACTTTC. The chain joins TRBV10-3 to TRBJ2-6; 7 bases match TRBD1. Germline loops: CDR1 ENHRY, CDR2 SYGVKD. With 6 bases clipped from V and 0 bases from J, the junction kept 8 bases outside the gene matches. The CDR3 has 17 residues.

V usage is TRBV20-1 and J usage is TRBJ2-1, with D possibly TRBD2 on 6 matching bases. The CDR3 totals 15 residues. Germline V gene data show CDR1 as DFQATT and CDR2 as SNEGSKA (reference sequence). The V and J ends lost 0 bases and 4 bases respectively, with 13 bases between them. The CDR3 DNA is TGCAGTGCTAGAGATTCGGCGGAGGGGTACAATGAGCAGTTCTTC. Translating gives CSARDSAEGYNEQFF.

This clonotype was picked up a small number of times. V gene TRBV2 combines with J gene TRBJ1-1, with D uncertain. Looked up from germline, CDR1 is SNHLY and CDR2 is FYNNEI. The CDR3 has 15 amino acids. Trimming shortened V by 0 bases and J by 0 bases, and 8 bases separated the two germline ends. This chain's CDR3 is CASSEAPHMNTEAFF. CDR3 sequence (DNA): TGTGCCAGCAGTGAAGCGCCCCATATGAACACTGAAGCTTTCTTT.